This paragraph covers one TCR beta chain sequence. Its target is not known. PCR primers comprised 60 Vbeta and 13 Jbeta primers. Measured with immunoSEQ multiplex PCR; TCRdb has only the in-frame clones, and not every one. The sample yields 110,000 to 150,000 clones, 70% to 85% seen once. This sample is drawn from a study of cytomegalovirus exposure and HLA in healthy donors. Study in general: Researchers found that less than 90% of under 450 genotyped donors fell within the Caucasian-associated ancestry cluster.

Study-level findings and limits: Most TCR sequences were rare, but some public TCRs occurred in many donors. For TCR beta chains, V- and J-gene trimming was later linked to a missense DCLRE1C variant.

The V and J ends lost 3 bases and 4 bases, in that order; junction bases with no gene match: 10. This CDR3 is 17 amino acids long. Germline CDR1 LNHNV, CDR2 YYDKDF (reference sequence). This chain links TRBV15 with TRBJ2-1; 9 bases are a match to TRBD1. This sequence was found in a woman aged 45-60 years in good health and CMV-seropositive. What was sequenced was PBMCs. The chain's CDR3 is CATSSPGTGRGYNEQFF. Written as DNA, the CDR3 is TGTGCCACCAGCAGTCCCGGGACAGGGAGGGGGTACAATGAGCAGTTCTTC.